One sample yielded the 23 T cell receptor beta chains listed below, sequenced in a study of blood T cell repertoires in COVID-19. Profiled with immunoSEQ multiplex PCR; TCRdb holds only in-frame clones, not every one. The repertoire has 150,000 or so clones, around four fifths of them found once; the top ten carry roughly 13%. The specimen sequenced was PBMCs or T cells enriched from blood (not recorded which). These receptors were taken from a woman aged 60 to 75 who had recovered from COVID-19.

The V gene is TRBV24-1, the J gene TRBJ1-5; the D gene is possibly TRBD1 (6 bases). V lost 7 bases, J lost 2 bases, and 8 bases lay in between. The germline gives CDR1 KGHDR, CDR2 SFDVKD. The CDR3 extends over 13 amino acids. The CDR3 loop reads CATRAGGNQPQHF. CDR3 bases: TGTGCCACCAGGGCAGGGGGCAATCAGCCCCAGCATTTT.

The CDR3 region has the DNA TGTGCCAGCAGTTCCCAGGGGAACTATGGCTACACCTTC. Translating gives CASSSQGNYGYTF. The chain links TRBV25-1 to TRBJ1-2; D possibly corresponds to TRBD1 (6 bases). CDR1 is MGHDK and CDR2 is SYGVNS in the germline V gene. The CDR3 covers 13 residues. V gave up 5 bases and J gave up 2 bases, with 9 bases separating them.

The chain recombines TRBV5-1 with TRBJ1-2; perhaps TRBD1 as D (6 bases). Germline lookup yields CDR1 SGHRS and CDR2 YFSETQ. Trimming took 7 bases from V and 8 from J, leaving 24 bases between them. CDR3 length: 15 residues. The CDR3: CASSADPGVAGGYTF. The DNA of the CDR3 is TGCGCCAGCTCGGCCGACCCAGGGGTAGCGGGAGGCTACACCTTC. The full variable domain, with the rest looked up from reference TRBV5-1 and TRBJ1-2, is KAGVTQTPRYLIKTRGQQVTLSCSPISGHRSVSWYQQTPGQGLQFLFEYFSETQRNKGNFPGRFSGRQFSNSRSEMNVSTLELGDSALYLCASSADPGVAGGYTFGSGTRLTVV.

The gene calls are TRBV10-3 and TRBJ2-1, with a tentative D call TRBD1 (7 bases). Germline-derived CDR1 and CDR2 are ENHRY and SYGVKD. CDR3 size: 16 residues. Deletions cut 2 bases from V and 5 bases from J, with 16 bases between. The CDR3 here is CAISEQGGLTHNEQFF. DNA of the CDR3: TGTGCCATCAGTGAGCAGGGGGGCTTGACCCACAATGAGCAGTTCTTC.

This sequence joins TRBV2 and TRBJ1-2; TRBD1 aligns across 9 bases. CDR3 length: 13 residues. Germline assignment: CDR1 SNHLY and CDR2 FYNNEI. V was pared by 7 bases and J by 8 bases, with 8 bases of the junction left unmatched. CDR3 DNA sequence: TGTGCCAGCACATATACAGGGGGCGCCGGCTACACCTTC. Protein sequence: CASTYTGGAGYTF.

V and J are TRBV5-1 and TRBJ1-1; the match to TRBD1 covers 8 bases. This CDR3 is 16 amino acids long. V gave up 4 bases and J gave up 5 bases; unmatched junction bases: 13. In germline, CDR1 is SGHRS, CDR2 YFSETQ. This chain's CDR3 is CASSPGQGNVETEAFF. The CDR3 DNA is TGCGCCAGCAGCCCCGGACAGGGAAATGTGGAAACTGAAGCTTTCTTT.

The chain has TRBV14 and TRBJ1-1; D may be TRBD1 (5 bases). The germline gives CDR1 SGHDN, CDR2 FVKESK. There are 16 residues in the CDR3. Trimming removed 4 bases from V and 5 bases from J, with 20 bases in between. The CDR3 sequence is CASSPVTGGSGTEAFF. CDR3 DNA: TGTGCCAGCAGCCCTGTGACGGGGGGGTCTGGGACTGAAGCTTTCTTT.

The chain recombines TRBV12-3 or TRBV12-4 with TRBJ2-1, with a tentative D call TRBD2 (5 bases). The CDR3 contains 11 residues. Trimming cost V 4 bases and J 10 bases, with 8 bases left between them. The chain's CDR3 is CASSWTGEQFF. CDR3 coding DNA: TGTGCCAGCAGTTGGACGGGGGAGCAGTTCTTC.

This rearrangement joins TRBV19 to TRBJ2-2; D is undetermined. Per the germline V gene, CDR1 is LNHDA and CDR2 is SQIVND (reference sequence). Trimming took off 6 bases at V and 5 bases at J, with 7 bases between the two ends. The CDR3 has 12 residues. The DNA of the CDR3 is TGTGCCAGTAGCCGCCGGACCGGGGAGCTGTTTTTT. This gives the protein CASSRRTGELFF.

V and J are TRBV18 and TRBJ2-7, with TRBD1 identical over 9 bases. This CDR3 has 15 amino acids. J was trimmed by 0 bases and V by 3 bases; bases with no gene match: 3. In germline, CDR1 is KGHSH, CDR2 LQKENI. The DNA for the CDR3 is TGTGCCAGCTCACCTCGGGACAGGGTCTCCTACGAGCAGTACTTC. Its protein product is CASSPRDRVSYEQYF. The full variable domain, with the rest looked up from reference TRBV18 and TRBJ2-7, is NAGVMQNPRHLVRRRGQEARLRCSPMKGHSHVYWYRQLPEEGLKFMVYLQKENIIDESGMPKERFSAEFPKEGPSILRIQQVVRGDSAAYFCASSPRDRVSYEQYFGPGTRLTVT.

The chain has TRBV6-2 or TRBV6-3 and TRBJ1-6; D is perhaps TRBD1 (5 bases). Germline V CDR1 and CDR2: MNHEY, SVGEGT. The CDR3 covers 14 residues. V shed 4 bases and J shed 8 bases, with 12 bases lying between them. The CDR3 DNA reads as TGTGCCAGCAGTTTAGCGGGGCCAGATTCACCCCTCCACTTT. It codes for CASSLAGPDSPLHF.

For the CDR3, the DNA is TGTGCCAGCAGCGGGCACAGGGGCTACGGCAATCAGCCCCAGCATTTT. Its translation is CASSGHRGYGNQPQHF. The chain is built from TRBV28 and TRBJ1-5, with TRBD1 matching 7 bases. V was pared by 6 bases and J by 2 bases, with 10 bases of the junction left unmatched. Per the germline V gene, CDR1 is MDHEN and CDR2 is SYDVKM. The CDR3 sequence is 16 residues long. Full variable domain (rest looked up from reference TRBV28 and TRBJ1-5): DVKVTQSSRYLVKRTGEKVFLECVQDMDHENMFWYRQDPGLGLRLIYFSYDVKMKEKGDIPEGYSVSREKKERFSLILESASTNQTSMYLCASSGHRGYGNQPQHFGDGTRLSIL.

This rearrangement joins TRBV29-1 to TRBJ2-1; 9 nucleotides align to TRBD2. From germline, CDR1 is SQVTM and CDR2 ANQGSEA. V trimming: 7 bases; J trimming: 4 bases; junction bases outside the gene matches: 2. CDR3 size: 12 residues. CDR3 sequence: CSGGGAYNEQFF. The CDR3 nucleotides are TGCAGCGGCGGGGGGGCGTACAATGAGCAGTTCTTC.

The gene calls are TRBV3-1 (or the pseudogene TRBV3-2) and TRBJ1-1; TRBD1 is a possible D gene (6 bases). The V end lost 5 bases, the J end lost 7 bases, and 11 bases lay between the germline ends. Germline CDR1 LGHDT, CDR2 YNNKEL (reference sequence). CDR3 length: 12 residues. CDR3 protein: CASSVQGIEAFF. Here the CDR3 DNA reads TGTGCCAGCAGCGTACAGGGAATTGAAGCTTTCTTT.

This clone was found a few times. The chain has TRBV7-3 and TRBJ1-5; 7 bases match TRBD1. This CDR3 is 16 amino acids long. V shed 1 base and J 4 bases; nucleotides not matched to a gene: 7. Germline V lookup: CDR1 SGHTA, CDR2 FQGTGA. The CDR3 region is CASSLNKGQLNQPQHF. The CDR3 DNA follows: TGTGCCAGCAGCTTAAATAAGGGACAGCTAAATCAGCCCCAGCATTTT.

V is TRBV19 and J is TRBJ1-5; the D gene is possibly TRBD1 (6 bases). Germline assignment: CDR1 LNHDA and CDR2 SQIVND (reference sequence). The CDR3 totals 13 residues. V lost 5 bases and J lost 5, with 10 bases in between. CDR3 coding DNA: TGTGCCAGTAGTTTCGCAGGGGATCAGCCCCAGCATTTT. It encodes CASSFAGDQPQHF.

The V call is TRBV5-5, the J call TRBJ2-7; TRBD1 might be the D (5 bases). The germline V gene has CDR1 SGHKS and CDR2 YYEKEE (reference sequence). V was cut by 2 bases and J by 3 bases, with 18 bases left in between. The CDR3 length is 16 residues. The CDR3 sequence is CASSLRSGANVYEQYF. The CDR3 DNA is TGTGCCAGCAGCTTAAGGTCTGGGGCCAATGTCTACGAGCAGTACTTC.

The chain combines TRBV5-1 with TRBJ1-2, with D tentatively TRBD1 (5 bases). Trimming took 4 bases from V and 8 from J, leaving 18 bases between them. The CDR3 consists of 14 residues. Germline values: CDR1 SGHRS, CDR2 YFSETQ. The CDR3 sequence is CASSPGHSSAGYTF. In DNA, the CDR3 is TGCGCCAGCAGCCCTGGACACTCTTCTGCAGGCTACACCTTC.

The CDR3 DNA reads as TGTGCCAGAAGACAGGACAGGGCATTCGAAACTAATGAAAAACTGTTTTTT. As protein: CARRQDRAFETNEKLFF. This chain links TRBV5-3 with TRBJ1-4; 8 nucleotides line up with TRBD1. TRBV5-3 belongs to the ORF category, with a function that is uncertain. The V segment lost 5 bases and the J segment 1 base; nucleotides outside the gene matches: 10. The CDR3 is made up of 17 amino acids.

The chain joins TRBV5-1 to TRBJ2-3; 8 bases are shared with TRBD2. The CDR3 is 19 amino acids. The V segment lost 6 bases and the J segment 0 bases; nucleotides outside the gene matches: 18. The V gene's germline CDR1 is SGHRS and CDR2 YFSETQ. The CDR3: CASTPLGRGAGVSTDTQYF. In DNA form, the CDR3 reads TGCGCCAGCACCCCTTTGGGGCGGGGGGCCGGCGTTAGCACAGATACGCAGTATTTT.

A few counts support this clone. The chain employs TRBV4-2 and TRBJ2-3, with a tentative D call TRBD2 (7 bases). Germline CDR1 LGHNA, CDR2 YNFKEQ. The length of the CDR3 is 15 residues. V was clipped by 1 base and J by 5 bases, with 13 bases between them. This chain's CDR3 is CASSQASGGGDTQYF. CDR3 coding DNA: TGTGCCAGCAGCCAAGCCTCGGGGGGCGGAGATACGCAGTATTTT.

The rearrangement uses TRBV4-2 and TRBJ1-4; D may be TRBD1 (5 bases). V lost 4 bases, J lost 0 bases, and 15 bases lay in between. Germline-derived CDR1 and CDR2 are LGHNA and YNFKEQ. This CDR3 region has 17 residues. This CDR3 is CASSPGGGPATNEKLFF. CDR3 nucleotide sequence: TGTGCCAGCAGCCCGGGGGGGGGACCAGCAACTAATGAAAAACTGTTTTTT.

This clone was counted once. The gene calls are TRBV30 and TRBJ1-1; tentatively, D is TRBD1 (5 bases). CDR1 GTSNPN and CDR2 SVGIG come from the germline V gene (reference sequence). V was shortened by 0 bases and J by 3 bases, with 8 bases between the two germline ends. This CDR3 contains 13 residues. This CDR3 is CAWSVRGDTEAFF. For the CDR3, the DNA is TGTGCCTGGAGTGTCCGGGGGGACACTGAAGCTTTCTTT.